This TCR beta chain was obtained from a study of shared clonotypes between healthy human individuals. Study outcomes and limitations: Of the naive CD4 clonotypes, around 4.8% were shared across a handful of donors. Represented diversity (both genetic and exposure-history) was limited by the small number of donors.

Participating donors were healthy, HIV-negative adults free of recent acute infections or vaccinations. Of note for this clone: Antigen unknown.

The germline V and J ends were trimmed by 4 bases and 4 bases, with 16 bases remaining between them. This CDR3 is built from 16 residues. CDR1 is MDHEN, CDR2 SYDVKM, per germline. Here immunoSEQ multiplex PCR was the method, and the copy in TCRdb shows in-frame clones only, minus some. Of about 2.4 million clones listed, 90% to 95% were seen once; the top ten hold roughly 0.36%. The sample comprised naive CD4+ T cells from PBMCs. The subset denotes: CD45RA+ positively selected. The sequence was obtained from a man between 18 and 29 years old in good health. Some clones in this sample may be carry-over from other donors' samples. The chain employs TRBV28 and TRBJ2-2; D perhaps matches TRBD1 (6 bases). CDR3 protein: CASSSSGTTITGELFF. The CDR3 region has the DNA TGTGCCAGCAGTTCCTCCGGGACAACTATCACCGGGGAGCTGTTTTTT.